This TCR beta chain emerged from a study of cytomegalovirus exposure and HLA in healthy donors. Study in general: There were some 120 million unique TCR beta sequences, drawn from about 180 million T cells, in an earlier analysis.

A note on this clone: Its target is not known.

This CDR3 comprises 14 residues. The germline gives CDR1 SGHNT, CDR2 YYREEE (reference sequence). The V end was cut by 0 bases, the J end by 5 bases, with 11 bases between. Primers: 60 Vbeta forward and 13 Jbeta reverse. TCRdb's table, derived via immunoSEQ multiplex PCR, lists solely in-frame clones and lacks some. Its clone listing holds approximately 80,000 clones. Study-wide findings and caveats: Researchers catalogued 164 TCR beta chains as cytomegalovirus-associated.

Though probably carrying unrecorded immune exposures, donors were nominally healthy at sampling. The specimen was PBMCs. The sequence derives from a young man in good health and CMV-seropositive. The chain has TRBV5-4 and TRBJ1-2; D is ambiguous. In DNA, the CDR3 is TGTGCCAGCAGCTTGGTTGAGATCACGTATGGCTACACCTTC. It yields the protein CASSLVEITYGYTF.